There are a few counts of the clone carrying this T cell receptor (beta chain). Its antigen is unknown. This entry is derived from a study of post-analysis software for immune sequencing data. V gave up 9 bases and J gave up 7 bases, with 12 bases separating them. The CDR3 is made up of 11 amino acids. Study observations and caveats: The study found TRBV5-6, TRBV5-1 and TRBV20-1 among roughly 5 TRBV segments more frequent in patients than controls.

Libraries were made from TCR beta cDNA, and they carried unique molecular identifiers. TCRdb processed the PCR reads anew with MiXCR; each CDR3 protein has one entry. In the table there are 500,000 to 600,000 distinct CDR3 sequences, 44% of which are singletons. This sequence originates from a girl under 18 with multiple sclerosis. This chain connects TRBV12-3 or TRBV12-4 to TRBJ1-2; D gene uncertain. Source material: blood. The CDR3 bases are TGTGCCAGTGGCAAGGGTTCTGGCTACACCTTC. Encoded protein: CASGKGSGYTF.